This T cell receptor beta chain was identified in a study of T cell responses to AZD1222 COVID-19 vaccine. The study, taken as a whole, reports: Vaccine-associated CD4 TCRs spanned spike, dominant at 160-218 and 743-854. Repertoires in all cases were sampled only once the peak T cell response had passed.

CDR3 size: 15 residues. Per germline, CDR1 GTSNPN and CDR2 SVGIG (reference sequence). The ends lost 1 base at V and 9 bases at J; junction bases unmatched: 15. With regard to this clone: Its antigen is not identified.

TCRdb's table, derived via immunoSEQ multiplex PCR, lists solely in-frame clones and lacks some. This sample has about 120,000 clones, with 90% to 95% found just once. The sequence derives from an adult in good health. V gene TRBV30 combines with J gene TRBJ2-7; the match to TRBD1 covers 7 bases. The specimen was peripheral blood, collected on day 0 of AZD1222 vaccination. In DNA, the CDR3 is TGTGCCTGGAGTGCAAACCTCCGGGACAGTTCGGGGCAGTACTTC. Its protein is CAWSANLRDSSGQYF.